This is a list of T cell receptor beta chains from one sample in a study of CD8+CD57+ T cells in acquired aplastic anemia. TCRdb passed the reads through MiXCR, listing each CDR3 protein once. The data show around 150,000 distinct CDR3 sequences, with approximately 41% seen just once and almost 8.5% held by the top ten. The sequenced sample was sorted CD4+, CD8+, or CD8+CD57+ T cells (not recorded which) from PBMCs. All receptors derive from a human donor in good health, serving as a control. CDR3s include the opening cysteine and the closing phenylalanine or tryptophan. Fields, in order: CDR3 DNA, CDR3 protein, D gene, J gene, clone size, V gene. A D gene is named only where the DNA matches it firmly. Size values are once, few and many counts, or a class for expanded clones, and some rows have none.

CDR3 DNA: TGTGCCATCAGTGGCGGGGGGCCACAGCCCCAGCATTTT
CDR3 protein: CAISGGGPQPQHF
D gene: NA
J gene: TRBJ1-5
clone size: NA
V gene: TRBV10-3

CDR3 DNA: TGTGCCAGCAGCCTCGGGATCAACTATGGCTACACCTTC
CDR3 protein: CASSLGINYGYTF
D gene: NA
J gene: TRBJ1-2
clone size: NA
V gene: TRBV25-1

CDR3 DNA: TGTGCCACCGGGACTAGCGGGAGTAGGGATGAGCAGTTCTTC
CDR3 protein: CATGTSGSRDEQFF
D gene: TRBD2
J gene: TRBJ2-1
clone size: many
V gene: TRBV24-1

CDR3 DNA: TGTGCCAGCAGCTTAGTCCTCTGGCGTCTAAACACAGATACGCAGTATTTT
CDR3 protein: CASSLVLWRLNTDTQYF
D gene: NA
J gene: TRBJ2-3
clone size: many
V gene: TRBV11-2

CDR3 DNA: TGTGCCAGTAGTATTTCTGAGTTGAGAGGATCTGGGGCCAACGTCCTGACTTTC
CDR3 protein: CASSISELRGSGANVLTF
D gene: NA
J gene: TRBJ2-6
clone size: many
V gene: TRBV19

CDR3 DNA: TGTGCCAGCTCTTCATCCCTCCACAACCGATATAATGAAAAACTGTTTTTT
CDR3 protein: CASSSSLHNRYNEKLFF
D gene: NA
J gene: TRBJ1-4
clone size: few
V gene: TRBV5-6

CDR3 DNA: TGTGCCAGTAGCCCCGGGTGGGCGCACAATGAGCAGTTCTTC
CDR3 protein: CASSPGWAHNEQFF
D gene: NA
J gene: TRBJ2-1
clone size: once
V gene: TRBV19

CDR3 DNA: TGTGCCAGCAGCCTTGACAACCCAGGCGGTGGCTACACCTTC
CDR3 protein: CASSLDNPGGGYTF
D gene: NA
J gene: TRBJ1-2
clone size: NA
V gene: TRBV7-9

CDR3 DNA: TGTGCCAGCAGAAAAAGGGTCCTAGGCACTGAAGCTTTCTTT
CDR3 protein: CASRKRVLGTEAFF
D gene: NA
J gene: TRBJ1-1
clone size: many
V gene: TRBV6-1

CDR3 DNA: TGTGCCATCAGTGAGAGAGGAGCGGGACTCTCTGGAAACACCATATATTTT
CDR3 protein: CAISERGAGLSGNTIYF
D gene: NA
J gene: TRBJ1-3
clone size: NA
V gene: TRBV10-3

CDR3 DNA: TGTGCCACCTCGAGGACTCTCAGCACCGGGGAGCTGTTTTTT
CDR3 protein: CATSRTLSTGELFF
D gene: NA
J gene: TRBJ2-2
clone size: NA
V gene: TRBV24-1

CDR3 DNA: TGTGCCACCAGCAGAGCAGGGGGCCGAGCCGTCAATCAGTACTTC
CDR3 protein: CATSRAGGRAVNQYF
D gene: TRBD1
J gene: TRBJ2-7
clone size: NA
V gene: TRBV15

CDR3 DNA: TGCAGCATAGGGGTTAACTATGGCTACACCTTC
CDR3 protein: CSIGVNYGYTF
D gene: NA
J gene: TRBJ1-2
clone size: NA
V gene: TRBV29-1

CDR3 DNA: TGTGCCAGCACGGGGGACATCTCTGGAAACACCATATATTTT
CDR3 protein: CASTGDISGNTIYF
D gene: NA
J gene: TRBJ1-3
clone size: many
V gene: TRBV2

CDR3 DNA: TGTGCCACCAGCAGAGGTGGGGACGCCCGAAATCAGCCCCAGCATTTT
CDR3 protein: CATSRGGDARNQPQHF
D gene: NA
J gene: TRBJ1-5
clone size: NA
V gene: TRBV15

CDR3 DNA: TGCGCCAGCAGCCAAGACATTCAGAATACGCAGTATTTT
CDR3 protein: CASSQDIQNTQYF
D gene: NA
J gene: TRBJ2-3
clone size: many
V gene: TRBV4-1

CDR3 DNA: TGCGCCAGCAGCTTCTTAGCGGGAGGGGACAATGAGCAGTTCTTC
CDR3 protein: CASSFLAGGDNEQFF
D gene: TRBD2
J gene: TRBJ2-1
clone size: NA
V gene: TRBV5-1

CDR3 DNA: TGTGCCAGCAGCCCACATTACGAGCAGTACTTC
CDR3 protein: CASSPHYEQYF
D gene: NA
J gene: TRBJ2-7
clone size: NA
V gene: TRBV7-9

CDR3 DNA: TGCGCCAGCAGCCAAGAAGGTCAAAGCTACGAGCAGTACTTC
CDR3 protein: CASSQEGQSYEQYF
D gene: NA
J gene: TRBJ2-7
clone size: many
V gene: TRBV4-1

CDR3 DNA: TGTGCCAGCAGTTTTGGGGGGCGTGTGAGTGGCTACACCTTC
CDR3 protein: CASSFGGRVSGYTF
D gene: NA
J gene: TRBJ1-2
clone size: many
V gene: TRBV12-3/TRBV12-4

CDR3 DNA: TGTGCCAGCAGTTTAATAAATTCACCCCTCCACTTT
CDR3 protein: CASSLINSPLHF
D gene: NA
J gene: TRBJ1-6
clone size: many
V gene: TRBV12-3/TRBV12-4

CDR3 DNA: TGTGCCACCAGTGAAGGTGGGGCGGAAGAGACCCAGTACTTC
CDR3 protein: CATSEGGAEETQYF
D gene: NA
J gene: TRBJ2-5
clone size: NA
V gene: TRBV24-1

CDR3 DNA: TGTGCCAGCAGCTCTAGCGCTCAGGGGCAGTTCTTC
CDR3 protein: CASSSSAQGQFF
D gene: NA
J gene: TRBJ2-1
clone size: many
V gene: TRBV7-2

CDR3 DNA: TGTGCCAGCAGTCAACAGGGGAACACCATATATTTT
CDR3 protein: CASSQQGNTIYF
D gene: TRBD1
J gene: TRBJ1-3
clone size: many
V gene: TRBV12-3/TRBV12-4

CDR3 DNA: TGTGCCAGCAGCCAAGCACAGGGACAGGGGAGTCTCGAGCAGTACTTC
CDR3 protein: CASSQAQGQGSLEQYF
D gene: TRBD1
J gene: TRBJ2-7
clone size: many
V gene: TRBV4-2

CDR3 DNA: TGCGCCACCAGTGATATTCAGAACACTGAAACTTTCTTT
CDR3 protein: CATSDIQNTETFF
D gene: NA
J gene: TRBJ1-1
clone size: once
V gene: TRBV24-1

CDR3 DNA: TGTGCCAGCAGCTTGTCGAGGGGAGTACGGAACACTGAAGCTTTCTTT
CDR3 protein: CASSLSRGVRNTEAFF
D gene: NA
J gene: TRBJ1-1
clone size: NA
V gene: TRBV5-4

CDR3 DNA: TGTGCCAGCAGCTTCTACCCACTAGCGGGGGGGCCACCCTACAATGAGCAGTTCTTC
CDR3 protein: CASSFYPLAGGPPYNEQFF
D gene: TRBD2
J gene: TRBJ2-1
clone size: NA
V gene: TRBV11-1

CDR3 DNA: TGTGCCAGCAGTGAAGCGGGAGGGGCTCTCTCACCCCTCCACTTT
CDR3 protein: CASSEAGGALSPLHF
D gene: NA
J gene: TRBJ1-6
clone size: NA
V gene: TRBV2

CDR3 DNA: TGTGCCAGCAGCCGAAGGGACAGGGTATCTGAAAAACTGTTTTTT
CDR3 protein: CASSRRDRVSEKLFF
D gene: TRBD1
J gene: TRBJ1-4
clone size: many
V gene: TRBV7-9

CDR3 DNA: TGTGCCAGCAGCATCTTGACCGGGACAGCCTATGGCTACACCTTC
CDR3 protein: CASSILTGTAYGYTF
D gene: TRBD1
J gene: TRBJ1-2
clone size: once
V gene: TRBV5-6

CDR3 DNA: TGCGCCAGCAGTGCTAGCGGGAGACACAATGAGCAGTTCTTC
CDR3 protein: CASSASGRHNEQFF
D gene: TRBD2
J gene: TRBJ2-1
clone size: few
V gene: TRBV10-2

CDR3 DNA: TGTGCCATCAGGGGGGAGGGAGATCAGCCCCAGCATTTT
CDR3 protein: CAIRGEGDQPQHF
D gene: NA
J gene: TRBJ1-5
clone size: NA
V gene: TRBV10-3

CDR3 DNA: TGTGCCAGCACCCCGACGAACACCGGGGAGCTGTTTTTT
CDR3 protein: CASTPTNTGELFF
D gene: NA
J gene: TRBJ2-2
clone size: NA
V gene: TRBV7-2

CDR3 DNA: TGTGCCAGCAGCCCTAGACAGGGCCCGACCTACGAGCAGTACTTC
CDR3 protein: CASSPRQGPTYEQYF
D gene: TRBD1
J gene: TRBJ2-7
clone size: NA
V gene: TRBV13

CDR3 DNA: TGCGCCAGCAGTGAGGGCTACACCTTC
CDR3 protein: CASSEGYTF
D gene: NA
J gene: TRBJ1-2
clone size: NA
V gene: TRBV10-1

CDR3 DNA: TGTGCCAGCAGCTTGGGACAGGCCGGGGAGCTGTTTTTT
CDR3 protein: CASSLGQAGELFF
D gene: NA
J gene: TRBJ2-2
clone size: few
V gene: TRBV5-6

CDR3 DNA: TGTGCCAGCAGTTACGGCCCCAGGCAGCCCCAGCATTTT
CDR3 protein: CASSYGPRQPQHF
D gene: NA
J gene: TRBJ1-5
clone size: many
V gene: TRBV6-5

CDR3 DNA: TGTGCCAGCAGCCTACGGACAGGACAGGGCGAGCAGTACTTC
CDR3 protein: CASSLRTGQGEQYF
D gene: TRBD1
J gene: TRBJ2-7
clone size: many
V gene: TRBV7-8

CDR3 DNA: TGTGCCATCAGCGACCCAAACTTCCAGACCGGGACAGGTGGCAATGAGCAGTTCTTC
CDR3 protein: CAISDPNFQTGTGGNEQFF
D gene: TRBD1
J gene: TRBJ2-1
clone size: many
V gene: TRBV10-3

CDR3 DNA: TGTGCCATCAGACTTGAGACTAGCGGGAGGGTCGACGAGCAGTACTTC
CDR3 protein: CAIRLETSGRVDEQYF
D gene: TRBD2
J gene: TRBJ2-7
clone size: NA
V gene: TRBV10-3

CDR3 DNA: TGTGCCAGCTCACTCTTCGAAGGGACAGCTGTCTCCTATGGCTACACCTTC
CDR3 protein: CASSLFEGTAVSYGYTF
D gene: TRBD1
J gene: TRBJ1-2
clone size: NA
V gene: TRBV18

CDR3 DNA: TGTGCCAGCAGCCAAGAGTACGGCAGGCAAGAGACCCAGTACTTC
CDR3 protein: CASSQEYGRQETQYF
D gene: NA
J gene: TRBJ2-5
clone size: NA
V gene: TRBV3-1

CDR3 DNA: TGTGCCAGCACTGAAACTAGCGGGGGAAACAATGAGCAGTTCTTC
CDR3 protein: CASTETSGGNNEQFF
D gene: TRBD2
J gene: TRBJ2-1
clone size: NA
V gene: TRBV2

CDR3 DNA: TGTGCCAGCAGTGGCTTCCAGGGATTTGATGGAAACACCATATATTTT
CDR3 protein: CASSGFQGFDGNTIYF
D gene: NA
J gene: TRBJ1-3
clone size: few
V gene: TRBV6-1

CDR3 DNA: TGCGCCAGCAGCCCGGGCAGCGGGGGCGGGGAGACCCAGTACTTC
CDR3 protein: CASSPGSGGGETQYF
D gene: TRBD2
J gene: TRBJ2-5
clone size: many
V gene: TRBV4-1

CDR3 DNA: TGCAGCGTCACAGGGGGACGGGAGACCCAGTACTTC
CDR3 protein: CSVTGGRETQYF
D gene: TRBD1
J gene: TRBJ2-5
clone size: NA
V gene: TRBV29-1

CDR3 DNA: TGTGCCAGCAGTGAATCGGGGAGGGGGCCTTACAATGAGCAGTTCTTC
CDR3 protein: CASSESGRGPYNEQFF
D gene: NA
J gene: TRBJ2-1
clone size: NA
V gene: TRBV25-1

CDR3 DNA: TGTGCCAGCAGCACTAGGACAGGGTTCATTTACGAGCAGTACTTC
CDR3 protein: CASSTRTGFIYEQYF
D gene: TRBD1
J gene: TRBJ2-7
clone size: NA
V gene: TRBV7-9

CDR3 DNA: TGCAGTGCAACCGCAGGTGGTGGTACTGAAGCTCTCTTT
CDR3 protein: CSATAGGGTEALF
D gene: NA
J gene: TRBJ1-1
clone size: NA
V gene: TRBV20-1

CDR3 DNA: TGTGCCAGCAGCTTAACAGGGGGAACTGGGCTCTATGAAAAACTGTTTTTT
CDR3 protein: CASSLTGGTGLYEKLFF
D gene: TRBD1
J gene: TRBJ1-4
clone size: many
V gene: TRBV9

CDR3 DNA: TGTGCCACCAGTGACTCTGTACTAGCGGGAAACAATGAGCAGTTCTTC
CDR3 protein: CATSDSVLAGNNEQFF
D gene: TRBD2
J gene: TRBJ2-1
clone size: many
V gene: TRBV24-1

CDR3 DNA: TGTGCCAGCAGCCCGGGGACTAGCGGCACAGATACGCAGTATTTT
CDR3 protein: CASSPGTSGTDTQYF
D gene: TRBD2
J gene: TRBJ2-3
clone size: NA
V gene: TRBV4-2